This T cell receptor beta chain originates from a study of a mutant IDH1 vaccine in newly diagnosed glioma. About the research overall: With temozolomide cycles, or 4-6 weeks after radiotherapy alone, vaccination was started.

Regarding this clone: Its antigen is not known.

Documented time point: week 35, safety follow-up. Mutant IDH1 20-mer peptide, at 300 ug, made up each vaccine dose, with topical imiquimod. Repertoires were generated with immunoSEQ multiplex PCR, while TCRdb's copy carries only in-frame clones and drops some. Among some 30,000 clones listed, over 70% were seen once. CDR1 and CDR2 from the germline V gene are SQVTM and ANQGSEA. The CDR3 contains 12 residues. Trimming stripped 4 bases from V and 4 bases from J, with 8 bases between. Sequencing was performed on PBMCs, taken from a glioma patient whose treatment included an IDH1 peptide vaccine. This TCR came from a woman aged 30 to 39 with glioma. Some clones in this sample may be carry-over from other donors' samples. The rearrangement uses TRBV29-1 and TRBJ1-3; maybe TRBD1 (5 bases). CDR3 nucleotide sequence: TGCAGCGTTGTGACAGAGGGAAACACCATATATTTT. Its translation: CSVVTEGNTIYF.